This T cell receptor beta chain was obtained from a study of early T cells in non-severe SARS-CoV-2 infection. Overall study context: Alpha and beta chains were unpaired, from unsorted whole-blood bulk RNA.

About this clonotype itself: Its antigen is currently unknown.

Findings and caveats of the study: VDJdb-based annotation leaned toward anti-spike CD8 responses and missed private and CD4 specificities.

Individual cDNA molecules carried attached unique molecular identifiers. TCRdb called the 5' RACE reads again in MiXCR, with one record for every CDR3 protein. The sample lists some 88,000 distinct CDR3 sequences, roughly 17% occurring once. The CDR3 is 14 amino acids. The V end lost 0 bases, the J end lost 1 base, and 5 bases lay between the germline ends. Germline loops: CDR1 LNHNV, CDR2 YYDKDF (reference sequence). The sequencing used whole blood, collected at baseline. The rearrangement joins TRBV15 to TRBJ2-3; D not resolved. The origin of this receptor is an adult who was a healthcare worker with PCR-confirmed SARS-CoV-2 infection or an uninfected control (not recorded which). In nucleotides, the CDR3 is TGTGCCACCAGCAGAGATGTGCGCACAGATACGCAGTATTTT. Residues: CATSRDVRTDTQYF.